These T cell receptor beta chains were read from a single sample in a study of T cell changes during pregnancy in multiple sclerosis. Data came from immunoSEQ multiplex PCR; TCRdb stores just in-frame clones and leaves some out. The profile shows about 2,200 clones, just under 80% of them singletons. The sequenced sample consisted of CD4+ T cells from PBMCs (not recorded whether the cells were cultured). These receptors were collected from a female patient with multiple sclerosis, enrolled in a pregnancy study. Some clones in this sample may be carry-over from other donors' samples. CDR3s include the opening cysteine and the closing phenylalanine or tryptophan. A D gene is named only where the DNA matches it firmly. Size values are once, few and many counts, or a class for expanded clones, and some rows have none.

clone_size,d_call,j_call,v_call,cdr3_aa,cdr3_nt
-,-,TRBJ2-1,TRBV2,CASRDRAYSDHEQFF,TGTGCCAGCAGAGACCGGGCCTATAGCGATCATGAGCAGTTCTTC
medium-sized,-,TRBJ1-5,TRBV6-6,CASSSRRGNQPQHF,TGTGCCAGCAGTTCCCGGAGGGGGAATCAGCCCCAGCATTTT
-,-,TRBJ1-2,TRBV11-2,CASSVNYGYTF,TGTGCCAGCAGCGTGAACTATGGCTACACCTTC
medium-sized,TRBD1,TRBJ1-1,TRBV6-1,CASSETGTVVNTEAFF,TGTGCCAGCAGTGAGACCGGGACAGTGGTTAACACTGAAGCTTTCTTT
-,TRBD1,TRBJ1-2,TRBV5-6,CASSLTRQGSNYGYTF,TGTGCCAGCAGCTTGACCAGACAGGGATCTAACTATGGCTACACCTTC
-,TRBD1,TRBJ1-5,TRBV6-5,CASSYSDRGQPQHF,TGTGCCAGCAGTTACTCCGACAGGGGTCAGCCCCAGCATTTT
-,-,TRBJ2-3,TRBV9,CASSDLTSSDTQYF,TGTGCCAGCAGCGACCTTACTAGCTCAGATACGCAGTATTTT
-,TRBD1,TRBJ2-7,TRBV30,CAWSLPGQGAKYEQYF,TGTGCCTGGAGTCTCCCTGGACAGGGGGCAAAGTACGAGCAGTACTTC
-,-,TRBJ2-5,TRBV5-4,CASSPAPGQETQYF,TGTGCCAGCAGCCCCGCGCCGGGTCAAGAGACCCAGTACTTC
-,-,TRBJ2-1,TRBV4-1,CASSQVDLISYNEQFF,TGCGCCAGCAGCCAAGTCGACCTTATCTCCTACAATGAGCAGTTCTTC
-,-,TRBJ2-7,TRBV6-5,CASSYARRSYEQYF,TGTGCCAGCAGTTATGCCAGGCGCTCCTACGAGCAGTACTTC
-,-,TRBJ1-1,TRBV28,CASSERGATEAFF,TGTGCCAGCAGTGAGAGAGGGGCAACTGAAGCTTTCTTT
-,-,TRBJ1-1,TRBV30,CAWSVRANTEAFF,TGTGCCTGGAGTGTAAGGGCGAACACTGAAGCTTTCTTT
-,-,TRBJ2-7,TRBV29-1,CSAAARVNEQYF,TGCAGCGCCGCCGCCAGGGTAAACGAGCAGTACTTC
-,-,TRBJ2-7,TRBV18,CASSQQGGGYEQYF,TGTGCCAGCTCTCAACAGGGTGGTGGCTACGAGCAGTACTTC
-,-,TRBJ1-5,TRBV5-6,CASSRTSGPRDSSNQPQHF,TGTGCCAGCAGCCGAACCTCGGGACCCAGGGATTCGAGCAATCAGCCCCAGCATTTT
-,-,TRBJ2-3,TRBV6-6,CASSYSPYPSTDTQYF,TGTGCCAGCAGTTACTCGCCCTATCCTAGCACAGATACGCAGTATTTT
few,-,TRBJ2-2,TRBV19,CASSIEGLGPNTGELFF,TGTGCCAGTAGTATAGAAGGACTGGGCCCGAACACCGGGGAGCTGTTTTTT
-,TRBD1,TRBJ2-7,TRBV4-3,CASSPGQGRGAYEQYF,TGCGCCAGCAGCCCAGGACAGGGTCGGGGAGCCTACGAGCAGTACTTC
-,-,TRBJ1-2,TRBV30,CAWSHPGLTPGYTF,TGTGCCTGGAGTCACCCGGGACTGACTCCTGGCTACACCTTC
-,TRBD1,TRBJ2-5,TRBV5-4,CAGSKTGEKGETQYF,TGTGCCGGATCAAAGACAGGGGAGAAGGGGGAGACCCAGTACTTC
medium-sized,TRBD1,TRBJ2-1,TRBV5-1,CASSLGTRTGVNEQFF,TGCGCCAGCAGCTTGGGTACCCGGACAGGAGTCAATGAGCAGTTCTTC
-,-,TRBJ1-1,TRBV5-1,CASSLTKNTEAFF,TGCGCCAGCAGCTTAACCAAAAACACTGAAGCTTTCTTT
-,TRBD1,TRBJ2-2,TRBV5-1,CASSSGQANTGELFF,TGCGCCAGCAGCTCAGGACAGGCGAACACCGGGGAGCTGTTTTTT
-,-,TRBJ1-4,TRBV6-5,CASSPGQNNEKLFF,TGTGCCAGCAGCCCCGGGCAGAATAATGAAAAACTGTTTTTT
-,-,TRBJ2-6,TRBV18,CASSKREDIYKGANVLTF,TGTGCCAGCTCAAAGAGGGAGGACATTTACAAAGGGGCCAACGTCCTGACTTTC
-,-,TRBJ1-2,TRBV7-2,CASSMGRTAYNYGYTF,TGTGCCAGCAGCATGGGGAGAACAGCCTATAACTATGGCTACACCTTC
-,-,TRBJ2-7,TRBV6-9,CASSETLQYEQYF,TGTGCCAGCAGTGAGACTTTACAGTACGAGCAGTACTTC
-,TRBD1,TRBJ2-3,TRBV5-1,CASSPTGTGGTDTQYF,TGCGCCAGCAGCCCCACCGGGACAGGGGGCACAGATACGCAGTATTTT
-,-,TRBJ1-2,TRBV7-2,CASSPRAAGYGYTF,TGTGCCAGCAGCCCCAGGGCAGCTGGCTATGGCTACACCTTC
-,-,TRBJ1-5,TRBV19,CASSAGTPQRNSNQPQHF,TGTGCCAGTAGTGCCGGGACACCCCAAAGGAATAGCAATCAGCCCCAGCATTTT
-,-,TRBJ1-1,TRBV9,CASSVGRGGRYTEAFF,TGTGCCAGCAGCGTAGGGCGGGGGGGAAGGTACACTGAAGCTTTCTTT
-,TRBD2,TRBJ2-5,TRBV6-5,CASSYSSSGSETQYF,TGTGCCAGCAGTTACTCGAGTAGCGGGAGCGAGACCCAGTACTTC
-,TRBD1,TRBJ1-2,TRBV4-2,CASSQDRGQGLLVYGYTF,TGTGCCAGCAGCCAAGATCGGGGACAGGGTCTACTTGTTTATGGCTACACCTTC
-,-,TRBJ1-1,TRBV7-9,CASSFSDQTEAFF,TGTGCCAGCAGCTTTTCGGACCAGACTGAAGCTTTCTTT
-,TRBD2,TRBJ2-2,TRBV28,CASSLDPSTLAGVTGELFF,TGTGCCAGCAGTTTAGATCCCAGTACGCTAGCGGGAGTCACCGGGGAGCTGTTTTTT
large,-,TRBJ1-1,TRBV7-2,CASSRNSVSTEAFF,TGTGCCAGCAGCCGAAACAGCGTCTCCACTGAAGCTTTCTTT
once,TRBD1,TRBJ1-6,TRBV7-2,CASSPPGQGYNSPLHF,TGTGCCAGCAGCCCCCCGGGACAGGGGTATAATTCACCCCTCCACTTT
-,TRBD1,TRBJ1-5,TRBV28,CASSFRGSYQPQHF,TGTGCCAGCAGTTTCAGGGGGTCTTATCAGCCCCAGCATTTT
few,-,TRBJ2-7,TRBV7-9,CASSLAVGASYEQYF,TGTGCCAGCAGCTTAGCCGTCGGGGCCTCCTACGAGCAGTACTTC
-,TRBD2,TRBJ2-2,TRBV19,CASSIRLADTGELFF,TGTGCCAGTAGTATAAGGCTAGCGGACACCGGGGAGCTGTTTTTT
-,-,TRBJ2-1,TRBV7-3,CASSLEPTTYNEQFF,TGTGCCAGCAGCTTAGAGCCCACCACCTACAATGAGCAGTTCTTC
-,-,TRBJ2-2,TRBV29-1,CSAQGGGDTGELFF,TGCAGCGCCCAAGGCGGGGGCGACACCGGGGAGCTGTTTTTT
once,-,TRBJ2-7,TRBV6-5,CASSVTRDFYEQYF,TGTGCCAGCAGTGTGACACGGGACTTTTACGAGCAGTACTTC
-,-,TRBJ2-5,TRBV28,CASSFSLPDIRGETQYF,TGTGCCAGCAGTTTTAGTCTCCCGGACATAAGGGGAGAGACCCAGTACTTC
-,TRBD2,TRBJ2-1,TRBV9,CASSVDRTRGNEQFF,TGTGCCAGCAGCGTAGACAGGACTAGGGGCAATGAGCAGTTCTTC
-,-,TRBJ1-4,TRBV2,CAGTGRGAQSPNEKLFF,TGTGCCGGGACTGGGAGGGGGGCGCAGTCACCTAATGAAAAACTGTTTTTT
-,-,TRBJ1-1,TRBV4-2,CASSRGGGSDTEAFF,TGTGCCAGCAGCCGAGGGGGGGGGTCCGACACTGAAGCTTTCTTT
few,-,TRBJ2-7,TRBV5-4,CASTGLGEDEQYF,TGTGCCAGCACAGGACTGGGGGAGGACGAGCAGTACTTC
-,TRBD2,TRBJ2-3,TRBV11-2,CASTPGGVTDTQYF,TGTGCCAGCACTCCGGGGGGAGTAACAGATACGCAGTATTTT
-,TRBD1,TRBJ2-3,TRBV9,CASSPFKGAPDTQYF,TGTGCCAGCAGCCCCTTTAAGGGGGCCCCAGATACGCAGTATTTT
-,TRBD1,TRBJ2-7,TRBV18,CASSPGTARGEQYF,TGTGCCAGCTCACCCGGGACGGCCAGGGGGGAGCAGTACTTC